This T cell receptor (beta chain) stems from a study of CD8 T cells in ankylosing spondylitis (dated by TCRdb to the late 2010s). Looking at the study overall: The study profiled T cell receptor beta repertoires in healthy donors and ankylosing spondylitis patients to find disease-linked TCR variants. In total, the full study cohort was made up of roughly 110 healthy donors and approximately 27 ankylosing spondylitis patients. Peripheral blood samples were taken, and synovial fluid was additionally collected from ankylosing spondylitis patients.

V loses 1 base at its end and J loses 0 bases; junction bases beyond the gene matches: 9. The germline V gene supplies CDR1 SGHVS and CDR2 FQNEAQ. Measured from the cysteine to the phenylalanine, the CDR3 is 19 residues long. Of the read, only the CDR3 DNA is kept; its 57 bases are in frame from base 1. Overall study results and their limits: Some motif variants were previously reported in synovial fluid and blood of reactive arthritis patients, suggesting common disease-initiation mechanisms. Blood from ankylosing spondylitis patients appeared to be characterized by a TCR beta motif made up of about 8 highly homologous amino acid variants. The disease-linked clones were reported to be significantly enriched in matched synovial fluid samples from ankylosing spondylitis patients. The disease-linked clones showed a CD8+ phenotype and occurred at relatively low frequencies in peripheral blood.

In the case of this clonotype: Its binding antigen is unknown. Nothing much larger sits one base from this clone, and base qualities are not available.

TCRdb records Illumina HiSeq 2500 as the sequencer. Quantitative 5'-RACE with molecular barcodes was used to prepare TCR beta libraries. The paper's processing steps were these. To identify disease-linked TCR variants, a new computational method was used, one built on a probabilistic model of VDJ rearrangement. The raw public reads went through TCRdb reprocessing: fastp at Q25, MiXCR clone calling, in-frame beta chains kept. For every CDR3 protein sequence, its rows merge into one entry that carries the most common genes and DNA. The V and J calls reflect TCRdb's pipeline rather than the authors' work. In all, the sample holds 380,000 or so distinct CDR3 sequences, and approximately 22% of those were seen once. The ten most abundant clones make up around 13% of the sample.

The clonotype comes from a male donor with ankylosing spondylitis or in good health (not recorded which). This sequence uses TRBV7-8 and TRBJ2-2; TRBD2 fits 9 bases in the junction. Source material: blood, either unsorted or a sorted T cell fraction (not recorded which). The nucleotides are TGTGCCAGCAGCTTAGTCCGCGGGGGGGCCCTAACGAACACCGGGGAGCTGTTTTTT. Its protein is CASSLVRGGALTNTGELFF.